This T cell receptor beta chain emerged from a study of identical twins. Broader study findings: Insertions ran lower in abundant cord blood beta clonotypes, though not in memory repertoires. Excess sharing by twins proved weaker in beta out-of-frame sequences. Twin-shared out-of-frame alpha sequences were enriched for low generation probability.

A remark on this clonotype: The antigen remains undetermined. A much more abundant neighbour one base away suggests this may be a read error.

TCRdb independently ran MiXCR on the 5' RACE reads; one entry per CDR3 protein. Of 1.5 million to 2 million distinct CDR3 sequences in the sample, around 29% are singletons; the top ten hold 0.25% to 0.3%. J was trimmed by 1 base and V by 5 bases; bases with no gene match: 7. There are 14 residues in the CDR3. Per germline, CDR1 DFQATT and CDR2 SNEGSKA (reference sequence). Every sampled donor was Caucasian and healthy. The gene calls are TRBV20-1 and TRBJ1-2, with TRBD1 identical over 7 bases. Sequenced input: cord blood. The clonotype was recovered from a newborn girl in good health. The CDR3 DNA sequence: TGCAGTGCTTATCAGACAGGGAATAACTATGGCTACACCTTC. Encoded protein: CSAYQTGNNYGYTF.